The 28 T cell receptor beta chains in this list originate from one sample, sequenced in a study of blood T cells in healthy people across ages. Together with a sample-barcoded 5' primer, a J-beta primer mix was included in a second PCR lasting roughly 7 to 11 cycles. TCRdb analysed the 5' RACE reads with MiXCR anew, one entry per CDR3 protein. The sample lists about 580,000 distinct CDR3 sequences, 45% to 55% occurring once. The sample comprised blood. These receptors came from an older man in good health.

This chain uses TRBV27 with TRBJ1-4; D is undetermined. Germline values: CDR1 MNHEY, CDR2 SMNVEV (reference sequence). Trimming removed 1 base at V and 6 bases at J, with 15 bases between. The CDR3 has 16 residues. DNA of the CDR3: TGTGCCAGCAGTTTATTGAGCCGGCGCGCGGATGAAAAACTGTTTTTT. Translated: CASSLLSRRADEKLFF.

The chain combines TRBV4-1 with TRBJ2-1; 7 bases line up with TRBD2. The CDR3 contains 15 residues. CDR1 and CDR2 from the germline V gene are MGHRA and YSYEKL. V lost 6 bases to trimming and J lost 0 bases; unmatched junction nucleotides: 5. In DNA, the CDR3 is TGCGCCAGCAGGAGCGGGGCAAGCTCCTACAATGAGCAGTTCTTC. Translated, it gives CASRSGASSYNEQFF.

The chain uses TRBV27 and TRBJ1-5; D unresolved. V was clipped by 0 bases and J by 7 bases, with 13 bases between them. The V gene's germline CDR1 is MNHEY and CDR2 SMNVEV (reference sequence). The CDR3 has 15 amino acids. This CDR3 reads CASSLSAGPWQPQHF. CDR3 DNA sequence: TGTGCCAGCAGTTTATCGGCAGGACCTTGGCAGCCCCAGCATTTT.

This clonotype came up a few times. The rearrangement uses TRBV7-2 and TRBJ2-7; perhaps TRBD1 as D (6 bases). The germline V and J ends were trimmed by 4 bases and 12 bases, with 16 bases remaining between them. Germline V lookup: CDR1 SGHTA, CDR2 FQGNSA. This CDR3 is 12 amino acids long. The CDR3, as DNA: TGTGCCAGCAGCTACAGGGACGGTCAGTTGTACTTC. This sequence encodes CASSYRDGQLYF. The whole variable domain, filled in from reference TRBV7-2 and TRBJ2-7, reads GAGVSQSPSNKVTEKGKDVELRCDPISGHTALYWYRQSLGQGLEFLIYFQGNSAPDKSGLPSDRFSAERTGGSVSTLTIQRTQQEDSAVYLCASSYRDGQLYFGPGTRLTVT.

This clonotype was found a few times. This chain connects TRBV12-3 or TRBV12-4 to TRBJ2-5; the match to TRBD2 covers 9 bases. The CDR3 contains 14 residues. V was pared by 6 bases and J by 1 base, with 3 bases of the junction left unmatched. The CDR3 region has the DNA TGTGCCAGCAGGGCTAGCGGGATCCAAGAGACCCAGTACTTC. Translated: CASRASGIQETQYF.

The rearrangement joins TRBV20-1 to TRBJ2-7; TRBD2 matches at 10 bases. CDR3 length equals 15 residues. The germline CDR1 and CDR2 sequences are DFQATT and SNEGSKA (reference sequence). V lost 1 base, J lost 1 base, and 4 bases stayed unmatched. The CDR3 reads CSARVTGLASYEQYF. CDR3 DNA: TGCAGTGCTAGAGTAACGGGACTAGCGTCCTACGAGCAGTACTTC.

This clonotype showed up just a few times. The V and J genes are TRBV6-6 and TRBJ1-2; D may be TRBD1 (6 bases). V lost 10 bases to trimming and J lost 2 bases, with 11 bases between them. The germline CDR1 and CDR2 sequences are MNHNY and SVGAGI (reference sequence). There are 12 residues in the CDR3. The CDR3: CATRDKNYGYTF. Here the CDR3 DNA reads TGTGCCACCAGGGACAAGAACTATGGCTACACCTTC.

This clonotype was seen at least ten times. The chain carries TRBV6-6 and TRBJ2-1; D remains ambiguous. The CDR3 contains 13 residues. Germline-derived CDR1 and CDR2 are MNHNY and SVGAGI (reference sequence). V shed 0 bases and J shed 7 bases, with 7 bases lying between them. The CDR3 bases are TGTGCCAGCAGTTACTCGAATAGAAATGAGCAGTTCTTC. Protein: CASSYSNRNEQFF.

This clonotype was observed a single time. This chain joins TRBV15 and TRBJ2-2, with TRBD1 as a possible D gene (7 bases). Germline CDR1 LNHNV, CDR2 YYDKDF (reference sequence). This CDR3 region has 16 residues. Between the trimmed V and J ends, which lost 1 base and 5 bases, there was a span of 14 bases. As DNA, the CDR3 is TGTGCCACCAGCAGAGGTGCGGGACAGCCGACCGGGGAGCTGTTTTTT. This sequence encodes CATSRGAGQPTGELFF.

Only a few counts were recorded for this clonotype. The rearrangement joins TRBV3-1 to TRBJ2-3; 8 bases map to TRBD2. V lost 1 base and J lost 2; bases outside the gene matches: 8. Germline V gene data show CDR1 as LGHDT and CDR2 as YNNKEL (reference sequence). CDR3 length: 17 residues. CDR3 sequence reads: CASSQAALAGHTDTQYF. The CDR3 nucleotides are TGTGCCAGCAGCCAAGCTGCCCTAGCGGGTCACACAGATACGCAGTATTTT.

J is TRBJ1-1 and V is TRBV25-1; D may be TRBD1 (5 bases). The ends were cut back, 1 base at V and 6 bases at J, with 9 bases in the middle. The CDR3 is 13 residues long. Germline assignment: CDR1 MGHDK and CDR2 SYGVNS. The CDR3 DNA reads TGTGCCAGCAGTGAATCAGGGTACCCTGAAGCTTTCTTT. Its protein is CASSESGYPEAFF.

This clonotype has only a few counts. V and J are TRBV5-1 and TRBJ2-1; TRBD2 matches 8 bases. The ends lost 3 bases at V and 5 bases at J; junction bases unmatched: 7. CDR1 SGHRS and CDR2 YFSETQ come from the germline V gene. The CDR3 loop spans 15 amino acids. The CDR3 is CASSSGLVGHNEQFF. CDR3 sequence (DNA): TGCGCCAGCAGCTCGGGACTAGTGGGCCACAATGAGCAGTTCTTC.

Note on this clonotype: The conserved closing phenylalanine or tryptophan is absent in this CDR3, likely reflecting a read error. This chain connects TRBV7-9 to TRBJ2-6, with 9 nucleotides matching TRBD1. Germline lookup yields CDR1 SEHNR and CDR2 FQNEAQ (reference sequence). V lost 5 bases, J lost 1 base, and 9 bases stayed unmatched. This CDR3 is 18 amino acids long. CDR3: CASSPRGTGISGANVLTL. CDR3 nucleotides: TGTGCCAGCAGCCCGCGCGGGACAGGGATTTCTGGGGCCAACGTCCTGACTTTA.

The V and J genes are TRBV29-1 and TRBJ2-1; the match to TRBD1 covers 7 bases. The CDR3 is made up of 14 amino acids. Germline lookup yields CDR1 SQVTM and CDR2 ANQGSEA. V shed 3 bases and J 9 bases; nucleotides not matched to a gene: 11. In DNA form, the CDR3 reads TGCAGCGTTGAGAAACAGGGGCGCCCTATTGAGCAGTTCTTC. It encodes CSVEKQGRPIEQFF.

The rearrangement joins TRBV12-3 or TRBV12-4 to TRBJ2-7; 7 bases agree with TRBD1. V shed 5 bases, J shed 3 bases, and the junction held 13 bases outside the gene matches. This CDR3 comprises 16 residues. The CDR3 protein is CASSTGAGGRFYEQYF. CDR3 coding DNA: TGTGCCAGCAGTACAGGGGCCGGCGGAAGATTCTACGAGCAGTACTTC.

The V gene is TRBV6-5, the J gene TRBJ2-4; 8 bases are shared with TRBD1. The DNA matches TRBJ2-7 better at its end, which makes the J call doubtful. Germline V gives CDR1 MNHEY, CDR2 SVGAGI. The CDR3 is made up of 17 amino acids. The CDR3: CASSYSRRTGLTYEQYF. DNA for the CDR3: TGTGCCAGCAGTTACTCGAGGCGGACAGGGCTAACCTACGAGCAGTACTTC.

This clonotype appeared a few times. CDR3 residues: CASSDPGLAGLQFF. In DNA, the CDR3 is TGTGCCAGCAGTGACCCCGGACTAGCGGGGTTGCAGTTCTTC. The chain is built from TRBV6-2 or TRBV6-3 and TRBJ2-1, with 12 bases matching TRBD2. The CDR3 covers 14 residues. V lost 5 bases and J lost 12; bases outside the gene matches: 8. Germline CDR1 reads MNHEY; CDR2 reads SVGEGT.

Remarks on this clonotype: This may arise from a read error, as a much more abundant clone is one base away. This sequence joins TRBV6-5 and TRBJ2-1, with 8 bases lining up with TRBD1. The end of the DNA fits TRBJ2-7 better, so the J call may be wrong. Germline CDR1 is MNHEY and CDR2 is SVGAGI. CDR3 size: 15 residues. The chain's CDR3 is CASSPGTGSYNEQYF. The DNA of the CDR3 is TGTGCCAGCAGCCCCGGGACAGGATCCTACAATGAGCAGTACTTC.

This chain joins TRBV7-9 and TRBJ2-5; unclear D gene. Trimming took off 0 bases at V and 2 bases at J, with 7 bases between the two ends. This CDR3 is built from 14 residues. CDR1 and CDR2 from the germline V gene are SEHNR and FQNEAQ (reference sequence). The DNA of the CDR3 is TGTGCCAGCAGCTTAGCGGTGCATCAAGAGACCCAGTACTTC. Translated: CASSLAVHQETQYF.

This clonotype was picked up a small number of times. This chain's CDR3 is CASSFTGNTEAFF. The CDR3 DNA follows: TGTGCCAGCAGTTTTACAGGGAACACTGAAGCTTTCTTT. V gene TRBV7-2 combines with J gene TRBJ1-1; D is possibly TRBD1 (5 bases). The CDR3 runs to 13 residues. V was pared by 6 bases and J by 1 base, with 9 bases between. In germline, CDR1 is SGHTA, CDR2 FQGNSA.

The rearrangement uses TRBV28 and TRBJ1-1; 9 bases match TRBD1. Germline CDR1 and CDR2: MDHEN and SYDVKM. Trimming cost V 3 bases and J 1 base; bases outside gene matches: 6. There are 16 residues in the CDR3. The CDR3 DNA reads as TGTGCCAGCAGTTTGGGGGGACAGGGTTCGAACACTGAAGCTTTCTTT. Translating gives CASSLGGQGSNTEAFF.

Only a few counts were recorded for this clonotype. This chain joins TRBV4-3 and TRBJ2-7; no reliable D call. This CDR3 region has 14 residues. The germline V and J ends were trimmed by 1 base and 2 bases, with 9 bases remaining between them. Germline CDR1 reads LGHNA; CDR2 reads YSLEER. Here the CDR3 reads CASSQAGSPYEQYF. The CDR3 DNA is TGCGCCAGCAGCCAAGCGGGTTCCCCCTACGAGCAGTACTTC.

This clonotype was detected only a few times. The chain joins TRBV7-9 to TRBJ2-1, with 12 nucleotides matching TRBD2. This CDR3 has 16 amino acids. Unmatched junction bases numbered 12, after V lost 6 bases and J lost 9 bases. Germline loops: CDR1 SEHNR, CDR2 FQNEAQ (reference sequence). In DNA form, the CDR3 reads TGTGCCAGCAGTCACACTACCCGACTAGCGGGAGTTGAGCAGTTCTTC. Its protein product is CASSHTTRLAGVEQFF.

Here the CDR3 reads CASSQGRQTGPLHF. The CDR3 bases are TGTGCCAGCAGCCAAGGTCGACAGACGGGACCCCTCCACTTT. This chain connects TRBV3-1 to TRBJ1-6; D is perhaps TRBD1 (5 bases). CDR1 LGHDT and CDR2 YNNKEL come from the germline V gene (reference sequence). The CDR3 covers 14 residues. V lost 1 base and J 12 bases, leaving 13 bases between the germline ends.

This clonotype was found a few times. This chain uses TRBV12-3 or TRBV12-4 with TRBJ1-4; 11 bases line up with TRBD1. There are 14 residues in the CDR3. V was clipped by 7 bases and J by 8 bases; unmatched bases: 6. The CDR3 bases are TGTGCCAGCAACCCCCGGGACAGGGGGGAAAAACTGTTTTTT. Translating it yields CASNPRDRGEKLFF.

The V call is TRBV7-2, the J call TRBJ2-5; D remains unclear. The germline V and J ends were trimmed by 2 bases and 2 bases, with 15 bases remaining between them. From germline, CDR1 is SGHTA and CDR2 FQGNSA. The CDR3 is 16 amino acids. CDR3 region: CASSLHLGRSQETQYF. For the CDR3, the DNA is TGTGCCAGCAGCTTACATCTCGGCCGATCTCAAGAGACCCAGTACTTC.

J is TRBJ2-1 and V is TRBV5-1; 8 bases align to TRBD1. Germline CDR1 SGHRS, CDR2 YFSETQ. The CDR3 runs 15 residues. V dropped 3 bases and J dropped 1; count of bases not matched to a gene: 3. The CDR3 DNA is TGCGCCAGCAGCTCGGGACAGGAATCCTACAATGAGCAGTTCTTC. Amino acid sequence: CASSSGQESYNEQFF.

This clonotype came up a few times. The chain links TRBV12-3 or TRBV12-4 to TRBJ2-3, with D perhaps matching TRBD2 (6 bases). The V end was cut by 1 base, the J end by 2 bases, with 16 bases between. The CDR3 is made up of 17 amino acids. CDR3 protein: CASSLGERETNTDTQYF. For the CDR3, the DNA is TGTGCCAGCAGTTTAGGTGAACGGGAGACCAACACAGATACGCAGTATTTT.